These T cell receptor beta chains were read from a single sample in a study of response to subunit inactivated influenza vaccine. TCRdb recomputed calls from the RT-PCR reads with MiXCR, one row per CDR3 protein. The sample comprises fewer than 700,000 distinct CDR3 sequences, over 10% of which are singletons, and around 12% rests with the top ten. Material: PBMCs from blood, obtained about 40 days after vaccination. The receptors originated from a man aged 50-59 years who received an inactivated influenza vaccine. The CDR3 runs from the conserved cysteine through the conserved F or W. Each record gives: D gene, V gene, clone size, J gene, CDR3 length, CDR3 DNA, CDR3 protein. D genes are given only for firm matches. Only some rows state a clone size, as once, few, many or a class for expanded clones.

d_gene: TRBD1; v_gene: TRBV11-3; abundance: once; j_gene: TRBJ1-1; len: 18; CDR3nt: TGTGCCTTCTGTCCCGCCGACAGGGGCAGTCGGGCGAACACTGAAGCTTTCTTT; CDR3aa: CAFCPADRGSRANTEAFF
d_gene: -; v_gene: TRBV20-1; abundance: many; j_gene: TRBJ2-1; len: 17; CDR3nt: TGCAGTGCTAGGCCAAGGATGGGACTTAGCTCCTACAATGAGCAGTTCTTC; CDR3aa: CSARPRMGLSSYNEQFF
d_gene: TRBD1; v_gene: TRBV5-1; abundance: -; j_gene: TRBJ2-5; len: 16; CDR3nt: TGCGCCAGCAGCCACTTACAGGGGGCAGTGGGAGAGACCCAGTACTTC; CDR3aa: CASSHLQGAVGETQYF
d_gene: -; v_gene: TRBV2; abundance: -; j_gene: TRBJ2-3; len: 14; CDR3nt: TGTGCCAGCAGTGATCGGGGGAGAGGAGATACGCAGTATTTT; CDR3aa: CASSDRGRGDTQYF
d_gene: TRBD1; v_gene: TRBV4-2; abundance: -; j_gene: TRBJ2-5; len: 14; CDR3nt: TGTGCCAGCAGCCAGAACAGGGGTCAAGAGACCCAGTACTTC; CDR3aa: CASSQNRGQETQYF
d_gene: TRBD1; v_gene: TRBV4-1; abundance: -; j_gene: TRBJ2-7; len: 16; CDR3nt: TGCGCCAGCAGCCAAGATTCGGGGACAGGGGACTACGAGCAGTACTTC; CDR3aa: CASSQDSGTGDYEQYF
d_gene: -; v_gene: TRBV29-1; abundance: few; j_gene: TRBJ2-1; len: 15; CDR3nt: TGCAGCCTCCGGAGGGGGCAGAGACTAAGGGAAGAGCAGTTCTTC; CDR3aa: CSLRRGQRLREEQFF
d_gene: TRBD1; v_gene: TRBV12-3/TRBV12-4; abundance: few; j_gene: TRBJ2-4; len: 16; CDR3nt: TGTGCCAGCAGGCGACAGGGGCTAGGGGCCAAAAACATTCAGTACTTC; CDR3aa: CASRRQGLGAKNIQYF
d_gene: -; v_gene: TRBV12-3/TRBV12-4; abundance: -; j_gene: TRBJ2-1; len: 13; CDR3nt: TGTGCCAGCAGTCCCTATACGAATAATGAGCAGTTCTTC; CDR3aa: CASSPYTNNEQFF
d_gene: TRBD1; v_gene: TRBV3-1; abundance: -; j_gene: TRBJ2-6; len: 18; CDR3nt: TGTGCCAGCAGCCTGGGACAGGGGATGGTCTCTGGGGCCAACGTCCTGACTTTC; CDR3aa: CASSLGQGMVSGANVLTF
d_gene: -; v_gene: TRBV7-2; abundance: -; j_gene: TRBJ2-5; len: 17; CDR3nt: TGTGCCAGCAGCTTACCCAACCAAGGACAGAGTCAAGAGACCCAGTACTTC; CDR3aa: CASSLPNQGQSQETQYF
d_gene: TRBD1; v_gene: TRBV7-8; abundance: -; j_gene: TRBJ2-7; len: 14; CDR3nt: TGTGCCAGCAGAAAACCTCGGACAGGGGGCGAGCAGTACTTC; CDR3aa: CASRKPRTGGEQYF
d_gene: TRBD1; v_gene: TRBV7-8; abundance: few; j_gene: TRBJ1-2; len: 13; CDR3nt: TGTGCCAGCAGCTCACAGGGGATCTATGGCTACACCTTC; CDR3aa: CASSSQGIYGYTF
d_gene: -; v_gene: TRBV12-3/TRBV12-4; abundance: few; j_gene: TRBJ2-5; len: 17; CDR3nt: TGTGCCAGCAGTCCCCGGAGGACCTGGGCCCACCAAGAGACCCAGTACTTC; CDR3aa: CASSPRRTWAHQETQYF
d_gene: -; v_gene: TRBV19; abundance: many; j_gene: TRBJ1-5; len: 16; CDR3nt: TGTGCCAGTAGTATAGATCGTCCGAGGGGTAATCAGCCCCAGCATTTT; CDR3aa: CASSIDRPRGNQPQHF
d_gene: -; v_gene: TRBV5-1; abundance: many; j_gene: TRBJ1-1; len: 15; CDR3nt: TGCGCCAGCAGCTTGGATGGGGGCGCTAGGACTGAAGCTTTCTTT; CDR3aa: CASSLDGGARTEAFF
d_gene: TRBD2; v_gene: TRBV12-3/TRBV12-4; abundance: -; j_gene: TRBJ2-7; len: 15; CDR3nt: TGTGCCAGCGATCCGGGACTAGCGGAACTCTACGAGCAGTACTTC; CDR3aa: CASDPGLAELYEQYF
d_gene: TRBD1; v_gene: TRBV18; abundance: few; j_gene: TRBJ2-3; len: 15; CDR3nt: TGTGCCAGCTCACTGACAGGGGGCGCGTTAGATACGCAGTATTTT; CDR3aa: CASSLTGGALDTQYF
d_gene: -; v_gene: TRBV6-1; abundance: -; j_gene: TRBJ1-5; len: 15; CDR3nt: TGTGCCAGCAGTGAGTTGGGACTCTTCAATCAGCCCCAGCATTTT; CDR3aa: CASSELGLFNQPQHF
d_gene: -; v_gene: TRBV12-3/TRBV12-4; abundance: -; j_gene: TRBJ2-1; len: 18; CDR3nt: TGTACCAGCAGTTATCGGGGTTTGGCAGGGGCCAGGGGCAATGAGCAGTTCTTC; CDR3aa: CTSSYRGLAGARGNEQFF
d_gene: -; v_gene: TRBV29-1; abundance: once; j_gene: TRBJ2-3; len: 13; CDR3nt: TGCAGCGCCCAAAGGGGATTCAGGGATACGCAGTATTTT; CDR3aa: CSAQRGFRDTQYF
d_gene: -; v_gene: TRBV20-1; abundance: -; j_gene: TRBJ2-1; len: 14; CDR3nt: TGCAGTGCTAGAGAAGGGGCGTCCTACAATGAGCAGTTCTTC; CDR3aa: CSAREGASYNEQFF
d_gene: -; v_gene: TRBV6-2/TRBV6-3; abundance: few; j_gene: TRBJ2-1; len: 13; CDR3nt: TGTGCCAGCAACGACAGGATCTACAATGAGCAGTTCTTC; CDR3aa: CASNDRIYNEQFF
d_gene: -; v_gene: TRBV6-5; abundance: -; j_gene: TRBJ1-4; len: 17; CDR3nt: TGTGCCAGCAGTTACTCGAAGTCCCGGGGCGCTCGTGAAAAACTGTTTTTT; CDR3aa: CASSYSKSRGAREKLFF
d_gene: -; v_gene: TRBV12-3/TRBV12-4; abundance: many; j_gene: TRBJ2-3; len: 16; CDR3nt: TGTGCCAGCAGTGATTACGAGAGTTCGGGCACAGATACGCAGTATTTT; CDR3aa: CASSDYESSGTDTQYF
d_gene: TRBD2; v_gene: TRBV6-2/TRBV6-3; abundance: few; j_gene: TRBJ2-1; len: 15; CDR3nt: TGTGCCAGCAGTTACGGCGGGGGTCCCTACAATGAGCAGTTCTTC; CDR3aa: CASSYGGGPYNEQFF
d_gene: -; v_gene: TRBV20-1; abundance: few; j_gene: TRBJ2-5; len: 13; CDR3nt: TGCAGTGCTAGGAGGCAGCATCAAGAGACCCAGTACTTC; CDR3aa: CSARRQHQETQYF
d_gene: -; v_gene: TRBV18; abundance: -; j_gene: TRBJ1-3; len: 16; CDR3nt: TGTGCCAGCTCACCGCAGACGGAAATCTCTGGAAACACCATATATTTT; CDR3aa: CASSPQTEISGNTIYF
d_gene: -; v_gene: TRBV4-1; abundance: many; j_gene: TRBJ2-1; len: 15; CDR3nt: TGCGCCAGCAGCCAAGGGCACAGCTCCTACAATGAGCAGTTCTTC; CDR3aa: CASSQGHSSYNEQFF
d_gene: TRBD2; v_gene: TRBV6-2/TRBV6-3; abundance: few; j_gene: TRBJ2-2; len: 13; CDR3nt: TGTGCCAGCAGTCGACTAGCCTCCGGGGAGCTGTTTTTT; CDR3aa: CASSRLASGELFF
d_gene: TRBD2; v_gene: TRBV6-2/TRBV6-3; abundance: few; j_gene: TRBJ2-3; len: 15; CDR3nt: TGTGCCAGCAGTTACCTGCGGGGGGCCACAGATACGCAGTATTTT; CDR3aa: CASSYLRGATDTQYF
d_gene: TRBD1; v_gene: TRBV18; abundance: -; j_gene: TRBJ2-2; len: 15; CDR3nt: TGTGCCAGCTCACCCCAAGCAGGGGGCACCGGGGAGCTGTTTTTT; CDR3aa: CASSPQAGGTGELFF
d_gene: -; v_gene: TRBV5-5; abundance: -; j_gene: TRBJ2-1; len: 16; CDR3nt: TGTGCCAGCAGCTTGGCCTTGGCCGTGGCTTACAATGAGCAGTTCTTC; CDR3aa: CASSLALAVAYNEQFF
d_gene: TRBD2; v_gene: TRBV27; abundance: few; j_gene: TRBJ2-3; len: 15; CDR3nt: TGTGCCAGCAGAGGGACTAGCGGTAGTCCAGATACGCAGTATTTT; CDR3aa: CASRGTSGSPDTQYF
d_gene: -; v_gene: TRBV28; abundance: many; j_gene: TRBJ2-7; len: 15; CDR3nt: TGTGCCAGCAGGTCACCAGAGCGGGCGACCTACGAGCAGTACTTC; CDR3aa: CASRSPERATYEQYF
d_gene: TRBD1; v_gene: TRBV12-3/TRBV12-4; abundance: -; j_gene: TRBJ2-7; len: 15; CDR3nt: TGTGCCAGCAGTTCGATGACAGGGGGCAGGAACGAGCAGTACTTC; CDR3aa: CASSSMTGGRNEQYF
d_gene: -; v_gene: TRBV7-9; abundance: -; j_gene: TRBJ1-1; len: 14; CDR3nt: TGTGCCAGCGTAAAATACGGTATGAACACTGAAGCTTTCTTT; CDR3aa: CASVKYGMNTEAFF
d_gene: -; v_gene: TRBV5-6; abundance: -; j_gene: TRBJ2-7; len: 13; CDR3nt: TGTGCCAGCAGCTTGCTGTCAGCCTACGAGCAGTACTTC; CDR3aa: CASSLLSAYEQYF
d_gene: -; v_gene: TRBV13; abundance: -; j_gene: TRBJ2-5; len: 14; CDR3nt: TGTGCCAGCAGCTCCGGGGTTAACCAAGAGACCCTGTACTTC; CDR3aa: CASSSGVNQETLYF
d_gene: TRBD1; v_gene: TRBV7-2; abundance: -; j_gene: TRBJ2-7; len: 15; CDR3nt: TGTGCCAGCAGCTTAGTATGGACAGGGGCCTACGAGCAGTACTTC; CDR3aa: CASSLVWTGAYEQYF
d_gene: TRBD2; v_gene: TRBV20-1; abundance: -; j_gene: TRBJ2-1; len: 14; CDR3nt: TGCAGTGCTAGGGGCGGGGGAACGAACAATGAGCAGTTCTTC; CDR3aa: CSARGGGTNNEQFF